This T cell receptor (beta chain) is from a study of blood T cells in healthy people across ages. Findings of the study overall: A roughly linear fall in TCR beta diversity per million T cells was seen with increasing age.

Total RNA, at least 5.5 micrograms per sample, came from PBMCs. About this clonotype itself: The antigen is undetermined.

The second PCR ran about 7 to 12 cycles with a sample-barcoded 5' primer and J-beta primers. Carrying 12 random nucleotides, a template-switch adaptor labeled each individual cDNA molecule. TCRdb re-analysed the 5' RACE reads in MiXCR, keeping a single row per CDR3 protein. This table holds about 1 million distinct CDR3 sequences, 40% to 50% found once. V dropped 1 base and J dropped 11 bases, with 14 bases sitting between them. The CDR3 sequence is 13 residues long. CDR1 MGHDK and CDR2 SYGVNS come from the germline V gene. This receptor was identified in a woman aged 60-75 years in good health. V gene TRBV25-1 combines with J gene TRBJ2-5; tentatively, D is TRBD2 (6 bases). The source material was blood. The CDR3 DNA reads TGTGCCAGCAGTGAATTTGGGGGAGGCGAACAGTACTTC. This translates into CASSEFGGGEQYF.